These T cell receptor beta chains were read from a single sample in a study of PD-1 blockade in classical Hodgkin lymphoma. TCRdb's copy holds only in-frame clones and misses some; the assay was immunoSEQ multiplex PCR. The data show fewer than 55,000 clones, about 80% seen once. Sequences were derived from peripheral blood mononuclear cells (PBMCs), sampled before the fourth cycle of nivolumab. These receptors came from a human donor with classical Hodgkin lymphoma. CDR3s include the opening cysteine and the closing phenylalanine or tryptophan. The order of the fields is J gene, D gene, clone size, V gene, CDR3 DNA, CDR3 protein. D genes are given only for firm matches. Clone sizes are given selectively: once, few, many, or a class where the clone is expanded.

>TRBJ2-1|NA|NA|TRBV29-1
TGCGGGGACAATGAGCAGTTCTTC
CGDNEQFF
>TRBJ1-1|NA|few|TRBV6-6
TGTGCCAGCATCGAAGGGGCCGCAGACACTGAAGCTTTCTTT
CASIEGAADTEAFF
>TRBJ1-3|NA|once|TRBV4-2
TGTGCCAGCAGCCAATTAACCAGAATAGGAAACACCATATATTTT
CASSQLTRIGNTIYF
>TRBJ2-1|TRBD2|NA|TRBV28
TGTGCCAGCAGTTCACCCGATTTCCGGGGGGGTTACAATGAGCAGTTCTTC
CASSSPDFRGGYNEQFF
>TRBJ2-1|TRBD2|NA|TRBV5-6
TGTGCCAGCAGCGCGGGCGGCGGGGGTTACAATGAGCAGTTCTTC
CASSAGGGGYNEQFF
>TRBJ1-2|TRBD1|NA|TRBV19
TGTGCCAGTAGTCGACAGGGTAACTATGGCTACACCTTC
CASSRQGNYGYTF
>TRBJ1-1|TRBD1|NA|TRBV30
TGTGCCTGGAGTCTGGGACAGATAAACACTGAAGCTTTCTTT
CAWSLGQINTEAFF
>TRBJ2-1|NA|NA|TRBV5-4
TGTGCCAGCAGCTTGGCACCGGGTGGGCGCAATGAGCAGTTCTTC
CASSLAPGGRNEQFF
>TRBJ1-5|NA|once|TRBV6-5
TGTGCCAGCAGTTACTCGATTTCAGGTCAGCCCCAGCATTTT
CASSYSISGQPQHF
>TRBJ1-5|TRBD1|NA|TRBV29-1
TGCAGCGTAAGTGAGGGGGCCGTTAATCAGCCCCAGCATTTT
CSVSEGAVNQPQHF
>TRBJ2-3|NA|NA|TRBV27
TGTGCCAGCAGTCCTAGATCCACTCAAGGGGCAGATACGCAGTATTTT
CASSPRSTQGADTQYF
>TRBJ1-2|TRBD1|once|TRBV30
TGTGCCTGGAATTCGAGGCGGGGACAGGGAGTGTTCAACTATGGCTACACCTTC
CAWNSRRGQGVFNYGYTF
>TRBJ2-7|NA|NA|TRBV5-4
TGTGCCAGCAGCTTTCCTAGAGGCGAGCAGTACTTC
CASSFPRGEQYF
>TRBJ2-2|TRBD1|NA|TRBV5-1
TGCGCCAGCAGCTTGGGACAGGGTGACACCGGGGAGCTGTTTTTT
CASSLGQGDTGELFF
>TRBJ1-1|NA|few|TRBV30
TGTGCCTGGAGTGTCGCACAGGGTAACACTGAAGCTTTCTTT
CAWSVAQGNTEAFF
>TRBJ1-2|TRBD1|NA|TRBV30
TGTGCCTGGAGTACCGGCGATACAGGGGTCCTCGTCTATGGCTACACCTTC
CAWSTGDTGVLVYGYTF
>TRBJ1-2|NA|NA|TRBV2
TGTGCCAGCACTTTACAGGGCGCTAACTATGGCTACACCTTC
CASTLQGANYGYTF
>TRBJ1-1|NA|few|TRBV7-9
TGTGCCAGCAGCTTAGCGGAAGGGACTGAAGCTTTCTTT
CASSLAEGTEAFF
>TRBJ2-1|NA|NA|TRBV5-8
TGTGCCAGCAGCTTGGTAGTAGTCAGGGTTGAGCAGTTCTTC
CASSLVVVRVEQFF
>TRBJ1-1|NA|NA|TRBV9
TGTGCCAGCAGCGGACTGGGGACTGAAGCTTTCTTT
CASSGLGTEAFF
>TRBJ2-3|NA|NA|TRBV9
TGTGCCAGCAGCCCCCAAGCGGTTGCGGATACGCAGTATTTT
CASSPQAVADTQYF
>TRBJ1-2|NA|NA|TRBV30
TGTGCCTGGAGTGTACTGGGGGACGGGGGCTACACCTTC
CAWSVLGDGGYTF
>TRBJ1-2|TRBD1|once|TRBV7-2
TGTGCCAGCAGCTCCCGGGACAGGCGCTTTGGCTACACCTTC
CASSSRDRRFGYTF
>TRBJ1-1|NA|medium-sized|TRBV27
TGTGCCAGCAGTTTCCAGGGCGGCACTGAAGCTTTCTTT
CASSFQGGTEAFF
>TRBJ2-5|NA|few|TRBV7-8
TGTGCCAGCAGCAACTACAGGGTTCGTCGAGAGACCCAGTACTTC
CASSNYRVRRETQYF
>TRBJ2-5|TRBD1|NA|TRBV2
TGTGCCAGTAGTGCTGGGGACAGGGGGCGAGAGACCCAGTACTTC
CASSAGDRGRETQYF
>TRBJ2-7|TRBD1|NA|TRBV7-9
TGTGCCAGCAGCCTAAAATGGGAACAGGGGCCCTACGAGCAGTACTTC
CASSLKWEQGPYEQYF
>TRBJ2-7|NA|NA|TRBV9
TGTGCCAGCAGCCCCACCCCCCAATTCTCCTACGAGCAGTACTTC
CASSPTPQFSYEQYF
>TRBJ2-7|NA|NA|TRBV4-1
TGCGCCAGCAGCCCTACGGGGCCCTCCCGGCCCTACGAGCAGTACTTC
CASSPTGPSRPYEQYF
>TRBJ2-4|TRBD2|NA|TRBV7-8
TGTGCCAGCAGCTCCCGGACTAGCGGGGGCCTAGCCAAAAACATTCAGTACTTC
CASSSRTSGGLAKNIQYF
>TRBJ1-4|TRBD1|NA|TRBV5-1
TGCGCCAGCAGCTCCGGGACAGCCAAGATAGAAAAACTGTTTTTT
CASSSGTAKIEKLFF
>TRBJ1-1|NA|NA|TRBV6-1
TGTGCCAGCAGTGAAGCGCGGAACACTGAAGCTTTCTTT
CASSEARNTEAFF
>TRBJ1-5|TRBD1|NA|TRBV19
TGTGCCAGTAGTACAGGGACAGGGTGGAATCAGCCCCAGCATTTT
CASSTGTGWNQPQHF
>TRBJ1-2|NA|NA|TRBV29-1
TGCAGCGCCGTGGCAGGGGTAGGCTACACCTTC
CSAVAGVGYTF